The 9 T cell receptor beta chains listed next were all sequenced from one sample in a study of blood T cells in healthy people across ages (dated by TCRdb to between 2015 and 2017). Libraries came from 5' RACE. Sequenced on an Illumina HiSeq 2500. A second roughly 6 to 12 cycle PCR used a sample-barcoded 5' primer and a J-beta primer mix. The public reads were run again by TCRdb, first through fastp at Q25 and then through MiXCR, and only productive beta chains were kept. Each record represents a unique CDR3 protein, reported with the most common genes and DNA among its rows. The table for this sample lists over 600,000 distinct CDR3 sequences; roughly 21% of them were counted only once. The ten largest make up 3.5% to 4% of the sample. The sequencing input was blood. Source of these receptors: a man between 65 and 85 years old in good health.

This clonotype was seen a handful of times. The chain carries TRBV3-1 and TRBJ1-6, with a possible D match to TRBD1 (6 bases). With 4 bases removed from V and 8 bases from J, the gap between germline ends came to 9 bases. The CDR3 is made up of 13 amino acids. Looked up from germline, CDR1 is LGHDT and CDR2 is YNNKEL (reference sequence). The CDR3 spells CASSRSGDSPLHF. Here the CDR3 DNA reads TGTGCCAGCAGCCGGTCAGGGGATTCACCCCTCCACTTT.

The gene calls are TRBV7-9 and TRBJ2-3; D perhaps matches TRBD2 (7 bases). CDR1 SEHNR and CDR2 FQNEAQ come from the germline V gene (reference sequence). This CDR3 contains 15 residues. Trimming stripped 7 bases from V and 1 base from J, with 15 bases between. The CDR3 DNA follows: TGTGCCAGCATAGGGGGGCGGGGGCGCACAGATACGCAGTATTTT. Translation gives CASIGGRGRTDTQYF.

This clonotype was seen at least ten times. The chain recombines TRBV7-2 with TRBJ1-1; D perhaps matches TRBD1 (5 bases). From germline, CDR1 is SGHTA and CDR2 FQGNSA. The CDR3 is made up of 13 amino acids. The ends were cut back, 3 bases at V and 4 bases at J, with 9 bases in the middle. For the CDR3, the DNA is TGTGCCAGCAGCTTCCAGGGTGGCACTGAAGCTTTCTTT. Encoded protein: CASSFQGGTEAFF.

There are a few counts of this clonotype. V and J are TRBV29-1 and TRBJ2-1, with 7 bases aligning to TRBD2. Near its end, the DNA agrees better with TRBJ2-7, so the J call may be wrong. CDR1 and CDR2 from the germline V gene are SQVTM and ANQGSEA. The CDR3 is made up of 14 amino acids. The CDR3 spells CSVVGGGSSYEQYF. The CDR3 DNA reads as TGCAGCGTTGTCGGTGGCGGGAGCTCCTACGAGCAGTACTTC.

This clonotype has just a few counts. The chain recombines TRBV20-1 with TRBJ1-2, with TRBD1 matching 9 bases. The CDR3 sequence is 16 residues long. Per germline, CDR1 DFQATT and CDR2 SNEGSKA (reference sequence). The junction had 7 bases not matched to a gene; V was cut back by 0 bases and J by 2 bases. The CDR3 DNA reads TGCAGTGCTAGAGATTATGGGACAGGGAGGAACTATGGCTACACCTTC. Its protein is CSARDYGTGRNYGYTF.

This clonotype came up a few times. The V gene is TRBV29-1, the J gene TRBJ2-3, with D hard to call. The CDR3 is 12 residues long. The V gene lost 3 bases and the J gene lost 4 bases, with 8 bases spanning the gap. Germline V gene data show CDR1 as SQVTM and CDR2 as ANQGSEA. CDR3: CSVDSVSDTQYF. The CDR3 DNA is TGCAGCGTTGATTCCGTGTCAGATACGCAGTATTTT.

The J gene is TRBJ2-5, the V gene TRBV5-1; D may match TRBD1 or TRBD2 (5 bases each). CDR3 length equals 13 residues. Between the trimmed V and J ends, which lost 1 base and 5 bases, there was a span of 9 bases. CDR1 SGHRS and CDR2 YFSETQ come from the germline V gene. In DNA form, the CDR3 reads TGCGCCAGCAGCTTGATAGGGACGGAGACCCAGTACTTC. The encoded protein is CASSLIGTETQYF.

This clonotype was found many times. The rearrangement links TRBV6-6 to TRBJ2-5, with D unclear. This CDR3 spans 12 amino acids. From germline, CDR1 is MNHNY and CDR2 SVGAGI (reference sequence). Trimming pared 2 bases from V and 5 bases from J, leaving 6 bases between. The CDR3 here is CASSYGLETQYF. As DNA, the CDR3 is TGTGCCAGCAGTTACGGTCTGGAGACCCAGTACTTC.

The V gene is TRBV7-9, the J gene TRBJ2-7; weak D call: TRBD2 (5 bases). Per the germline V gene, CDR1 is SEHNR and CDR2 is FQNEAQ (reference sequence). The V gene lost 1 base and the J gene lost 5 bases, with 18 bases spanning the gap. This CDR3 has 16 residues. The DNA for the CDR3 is TGTGCCAGCAGCTTAGGGACCCTCGGCGGGTACAACGAGCAGTACTTC. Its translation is CASSLGTLGGYNEQYF.